Sequencing of this T cell receptor beta chain was carried out in a study of cytomegalovirus exposure and HLA in healthy donors (dated by TCRdb to 2017 to 2019). Concerning the study at large: According to an earlier analysis of 587 of the donors, about 179 million T cells yielded 120 million or so unique TCR beta sequences and 276 Gb of sequence data. The number of donors typed differed by locus, with 629-630 for A, B, C, DRB1 and DQB1, more than 500 for DQA1, 606 for DPA1, and around 460 for DPB1. To study patterns of TCR occurrence, a later analysis re-analyzed previously published TCR beta repertoires from around 660 donors and added high-resolution HLA genotyping. Five DR-DQ haplotypes were handled as single units for association and clustering, since linkage in the cohort was strong. An early release covering roughly 640 HLA-typed donors comprised 250 to 350 gigabases of sequencing data and 85 million or so unique TCR sequences. To predict cytomegalovirus infection status, the study combined high-throughput TCR immunosequencing, statistical association of individual TCRs with disease status, and machine learning. To decide whether each TCR beta V gene segment behaved as functional or pseudogenic, an earlier analysis of fewer than 750 of the donors relied on high-throughput TCR beta sequencing. Donor age, sex, ethnicity and CMV serostatus were compiled together with the repertoire data. Every repertoire in the discovery cohort had been generated on one and the same sequencing platform. On average, approximately 250,000 unique TCR beta nucleotide sequences were sequenced per donor among 398 genotyped donors of the cohort, with roughly 18% of those sequences being non-productive. Rather than using new phenotypic data, the later analysis identified candidate immune exposures from TCR beta sequences and from how often those sequences occurred across donors. The study aimed to test whether signatures of past pathogen exposure could be identified by cataloging public T cell receptors. HLA typing included class I and class II loci at four-digit resolution. The T cell repertoires of 666 subjects were profiled by immunosequencing and related to cytomegalovirus serostatus. In a later genetic analysis, genome-wide SNP genotypes for about 55% of the roughly 700 donors were used, and that subset was treated as a discovery cohort. In addition to the first cohort of 666 subjects, a separate validation cohort of under 150 different subjects was used. Of the 300 to 450 genotyped donors, about 80% fell in the genetic ancestry cluster associated with self-reported Caucasian donors. Points the paper makes about the study in general: Strong co-occurrence of HLA alleles, especially DR and DQ, made assigning TCR associations to individual alleles difficult. The 87-base-pair reads could not distinguish some IMGT-functional V segments, including TRBV6-2 and TRBV6-3, so those segments were excluded. Broadly in line with IMGT annotations, most TCR beta V segments showed up in productive rearrangements about 87% or about 30% of the time in an earlier analysis of several hundred of the donors. The earlier analysis of about 600 of the donors excluded fewer than 20 rarely observed V segments, including chromosome 9 orphons, because counts were too low. A further reported finding was that TCR beta sequences accurately predicted the HLA-A and HLA-B alleles for most subjects in the first cohort. Three of the identified cytomegalovirus-associated TCR beta chains were confirmed in vitro to be specific for cytomegalovirus antigens. Immune exposure information for the cohort was limited to CMV serostatus. Correlated functional status among segregating V segments might be attributable to linkage disequilibrium, but an unknown experimental factor could not be ruled out. In a later analysis, 16,951 TCR beta sequences were associated with specific HLA alleles at a false discovery rate of 0.05. In this cohort, only TCR beta chains were sequenced, and detectable features were limited by the absence of alpha or paired-chain data. While some public TCRs were present in many individuals, most TCR sequences turned up only very rarely across donors. A cluster of highly shared sequence variants was judged likely to be a technical artifact of the sequencing pipeline. Compared with equally common non-associated chains, HLA-associated TCR beta chains in a later analysis were more clonally expanded and had lower generation probabilities. In a later analysis, TCR association rates were found to vary across HLA loci, with the most associated TCRs seen for DRB1 alleles and the fewest for HLA-C alleles. Compared with the approximately 700-donor mean, donors in an Asian-associated ancestry cluster had fewer N-insertions in productive TCRs, according to a later genetic analysis. Presence/absence analyses assumed roughly uniform sequencing depth across donors, an assumption that may not hold. The authors suggested that the approach could potentially be generalized to other disease states and immunological phenotypes. The classifier was reported to diagnose cytomegalovirus status with high specificity and sensitivity in both the original cohort and the validation cohort. In a later genetic analysis, a missense DCLRE1C variant was associated with V-gene and J-gene trimming of TCR beta chains, and the association was replicated in an independent cohort. In a later analysis, most CMV-associated TCR beta chains were found to appear HLA-restricted, with HLA associations seemingly driven largely by CMV exposure. A later analysis reported that several top co-occurrence clusters appeared linked to parvovirus B19, influenza, CMV and Epstein-Barr virus. Because HLA typing was unavailable for some donors at each locus, only the typed subset was used in association tests. The study listed approximately 150 TCR beta chains as associated with cytomegalovirus.

The library was made by the immunoSEQ multiplex PCR assay. The multiplex PCR relied on a mix of 60 forward primers for TCR Vbeta segments and 13 reverse primers for TCR Jbeta segments. The CDR3 region of rearranged TCR beta genes was amplified from genomic DNA with a multiplex PCR assay. The amplified TCR beta libraries were sequenced on the Illumina HiSeq System as 87-base-pair reads. The study's processing was this. Across the 600 to 700 repertoires, a later analysis counted 78 million or so unique TCR beta chains, 9.5 million to 13 million of which were shared by at least two donors. A nearest-neighbor algorithm error-corrected the raw reads and collapsed the reads into unique sequences, merging closely related sequences to remove PCR and sequencing errors. CDR3 sequences were aligned to IMGT reference sequences to assign V, D and J gene segments. For a sequence to be retained, a match of at least six nucleotides to both a V gene segment and a J gene segment was required. A rearrangement counted as productive if the CDR3 had no stop codons and remained in frame with V and J, and every other rearrangement counted as non-productive. Following IMGT convention, CDR3 was defined as the stretch from the second conserved V-encoded cysteine to the conserved J-encoded phenylalanine. The earlier analysis of 587 of the donors excluded sequences that lacked an unambiguous match to a single V gene segment. In an earlier analysis of some 590 of the donors, V segments were called functional above 56.7% productive rearrangements and were called segregating when the between-donor standard deviation exceeded 5%. A statistical classification framework was built to diagnose cytomegalovirus status from the catalog of TCR beta chain sequences. In a later analysis, TCR nucleotide sequences were compared against IMGT/GENE-DB human TR gene sequences so that V and J genes could be assigned. Using the TCRdist pipeline, a later analysis assigned CDR3 sequences along with most-parsimonious VDJ recombination scenarios. In a later analysis, each TCR beta chain was defined by its CDR3 amino acid sequence together with its V-gene family, and reads without a unique V-gene family were excluded. As a way to deal with suspected cross-contamination and a sequencing artifact, a later analysis dropped over 550 nucleotide sequences that were highly shared and had low generation probability. A later analysis calculated a clonal expansion index for each public chain from normalized within-repertoire ranks of inferred template counts. Generation probabilities in a later analysis came from a VDJ recombination model fitted to out-of-frame rearrangements, and those results were checked against IGoR. Hypergeometric tests were used in a later analysis to score TCR-TCR, TCR-HLA and TCR-CMV co-occurrence, with a repertoire-size bias correction applied to the TCR pairs. In a later analysis, false discovery rates were estimated by permuting HLA or CMV assignments 20 times. In a later analysis, co-occurring TCRs were grouped using DBSCAN, with TCRdist sequence similarity added in when clustering inside HLA-allele-positive subsets. Repertoires with fewer than 30,000 or more than 120,000 public chains, plus five repertoires with anomalous nucleotide sharing, were excluded from co-occurrence clustering. Drawn from immuneACCESS, this table holds only the in-frame rearrangements with V and J called that TCRdb kept. Clones are partly lost; checked studies trace under half to an unresolved V gene and leave the rest unexplained. Clonal size and the V and J genes are those of that table, whereas D and trimming came from the DNA. For this sample there are 73,000 or so clones; about 80% appear just once. Of the sample, about 6.5% is held by the ten largest clones.

In total, 630 or so healthy bone marrow donors made up the cohort. All cohort members were sampled while nominally healthy, although unrecorded immune exposures were likely present. The donor was CMV seronegative and belonged to the group of around 350 seronegative cohort members. A peripheral blood sample was collected from each donor, and TCR beta sequencing was performed on peripheral blood mononuclear cells. The Qiagen DNeasy Blood Extraction Kit was used to extract genomic DNA from the blood cell samples. The sample holds one count of this clone. Its antigen is currently not known. Base quality data are lacking; no much larger clone is found one base away. From a lookup of the germline V gene, CDR1 and CDR2 are SNHLY and FYNNEI. The CDR3 numbers 12 residues from cysteine through phenylalanine. Of the read, only the CDR3 DNA is kept; its 36 bases are in frame from base 1. Unmatched junction bases come to 5, with V trimmed by 8 bases and J by 8 bases.

The sequence was obtained from a middle-aged man in good health and CMV-seronegative. Input material: PBMCs. The chain is made from TRBV2 and TRBJ1-4; 7 middle bases align to TRBD1. The CDR3 protein is CASGDRGEKLFF. The DNA is TGTGCCAGCGGGGACAGAGGGGAAAAACTGTTTTTT.